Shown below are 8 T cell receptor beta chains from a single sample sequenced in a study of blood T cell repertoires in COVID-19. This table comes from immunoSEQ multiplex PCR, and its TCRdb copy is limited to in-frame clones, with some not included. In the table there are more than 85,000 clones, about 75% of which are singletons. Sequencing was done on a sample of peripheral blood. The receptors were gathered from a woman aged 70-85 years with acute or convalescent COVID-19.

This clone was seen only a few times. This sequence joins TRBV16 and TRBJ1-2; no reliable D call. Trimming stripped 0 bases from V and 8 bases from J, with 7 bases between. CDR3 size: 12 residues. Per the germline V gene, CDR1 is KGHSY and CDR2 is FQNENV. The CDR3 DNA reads TGTGCCAGCAGCCAATCTAACCGGGGCTACACCTTC. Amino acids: CASSQSNRGYTF.

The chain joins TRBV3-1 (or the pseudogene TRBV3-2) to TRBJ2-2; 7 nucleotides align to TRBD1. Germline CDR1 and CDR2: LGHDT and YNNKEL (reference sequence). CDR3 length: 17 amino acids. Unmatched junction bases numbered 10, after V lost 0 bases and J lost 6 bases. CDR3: CASSQELGTARAGELFF. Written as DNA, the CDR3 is TGTGCCAGCAGCCAAGAGTTAGGGACAGCCCGCGCCGGGGAGCTGTTTTTT.

CDR3 protein: CASSPLGGAYQETQYF. Here the CDR3 DNA reads TGTGCCAGCTCACCACTCGGCGGGGCTTACCAAGAGACCCAGTACTTC. The chain uses TRBV18 and TRBJ2-5; possible D gene TRBD2, 6 bases. This CDR3 is 16 amino acids long. Germline CDR1 is KGHSH and CDR2 is LQKENI. V was clipped by 1 base and J by 0 bases, with 12 bases between them.

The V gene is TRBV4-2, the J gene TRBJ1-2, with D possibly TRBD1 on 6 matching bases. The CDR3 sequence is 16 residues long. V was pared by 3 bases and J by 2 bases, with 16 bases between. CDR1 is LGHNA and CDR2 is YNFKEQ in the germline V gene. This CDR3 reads CASSQDQLTGNYGYTF. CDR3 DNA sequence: TGTGCCAGCAGCCAGGACCAACTAACAGGGAACTATGGCTACACCTTC.

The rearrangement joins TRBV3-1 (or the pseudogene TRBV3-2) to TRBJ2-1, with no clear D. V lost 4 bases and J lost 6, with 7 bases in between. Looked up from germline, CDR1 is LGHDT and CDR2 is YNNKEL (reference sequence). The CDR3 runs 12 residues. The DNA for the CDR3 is TGTGCCAGCAGCCGACCGGGCAATGAGCAGTTCTTC. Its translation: CASSRPGNEQFF.

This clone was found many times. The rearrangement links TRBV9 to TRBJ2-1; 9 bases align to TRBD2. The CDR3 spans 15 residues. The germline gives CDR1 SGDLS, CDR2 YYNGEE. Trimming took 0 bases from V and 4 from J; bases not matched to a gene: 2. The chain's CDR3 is CASSVGLAGYNEQFF. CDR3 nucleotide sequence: TGTGCCAGCAGCGTAGGGCTAGCGGGGTACAATGAGCAGTTCTTC.

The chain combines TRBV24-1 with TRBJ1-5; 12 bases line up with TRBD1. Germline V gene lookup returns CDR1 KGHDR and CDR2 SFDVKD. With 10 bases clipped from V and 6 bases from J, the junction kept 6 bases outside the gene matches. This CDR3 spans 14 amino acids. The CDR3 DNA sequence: TGTGCCACGGGGGACAGGGGGCTCGGTCAGCCCCAGCATTTT. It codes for CATGDRGLGQPQHF.

CDR3 loop: CASSFAGAGGYEQYF. The CDR3 DNA reads as TGTGCCAGCAGCTTCGCAGGGGCGGGGGGCTACGAGCAGTACTTC. The genes are TRBV7-2 and TRBJ2-7; 8 bases are a match to TRBD2. The CDR3 consists of 15 residues. J was trimmed by 3 bases and V by 3 bases; bases with no gene match: 7. Germline CDR1 and CDR2: SGHTA and FQGNSA. The full variable domain, rest sourced from reference TRBV7-2 and TRBJ2-7, is GAGVSQSPSNKVTEKGKDVELRCDPISGHTALYWYRQSLGQGLEFLIYFQGNSAPDKSGLPSDRFSAERTGGSVSTLTIQRTQQEDSAVYLCASSFAGAGGYEQYFGPGTRLTVT.